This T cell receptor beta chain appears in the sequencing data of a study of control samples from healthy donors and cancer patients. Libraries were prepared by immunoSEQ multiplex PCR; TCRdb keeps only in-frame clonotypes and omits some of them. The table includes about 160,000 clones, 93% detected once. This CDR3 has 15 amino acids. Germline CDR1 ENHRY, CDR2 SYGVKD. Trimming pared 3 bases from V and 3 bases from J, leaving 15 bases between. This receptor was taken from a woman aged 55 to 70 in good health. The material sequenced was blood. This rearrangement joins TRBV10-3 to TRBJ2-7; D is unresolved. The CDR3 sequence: CAISDLELHSYEQYF. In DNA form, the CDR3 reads TGTGCCATCAGTGACCTCGAATTACATAGCTACGAGCAGTACTTC.